Ten or more counts support the clone carrying this TCR beta chain. The entry originates in a study of T-cell memory formation after mild COVID-19. The CDR3 spans 15 residues. The V end lost 3 bases, the J end lost 0 bases, and 12 bases lay between the germline ends. Germline loops: CDR1 KGHSH, CDR2 LQKENI. MiXCR was run by TCRdb on the 5' RACE reads, yielding one entry per CDR3 protein. The repertoire includes roughly 130,000 distinct CDR3 sequences, 5% to 6.5% of them detected once, and about 2.2% sits in the top ten. This sequence was found in an adult woman who had mild COVID-19 (a few samples of this study predate the infection). Cell type and time point are not known. This chain connects TRBV18 to TRBJ2-7; D is perhaps TRBD1 (6 bases). Source material: PBMCs or a T cell subset sorted from them (not recorded which). CDR3 coding DNA: TGTGCCAGCTCACCCCTAGACAGGCCCTCCTACGAGCAGTACTTC. Translating gives CASSPLDRPSYEQYF. Combining the CDR3 with reference TRBV18 and TRBJ2-7 gives the whole variable domain NAGVMQNPRHLVRRRGQEARLRCSPMKGHSHVYWYRQLPEEGLKFMVYLQKENIIDESGMPKERFSAEFPKEGPSILRIQQVVRGDSAAYFCASSPLDRPSYEQYFGPGTRLTVT.